These T cell receptor beta chains were read from a single sample in a study of shared clonotypes between healthy human individuals. Sequenced by immunoSEQ multiplex PCR; TCRdb stores in-frame clones only, minus some. The sample carries over a million clones, more than 75% recorded once. The material sequenced was memory CD4+ T cells from PBMCs. The receptors originated from a man aged 18 to 30 in good health. Some clones in this sample may be carry-over from other donors' samples. The CDR3 runs from the conserved cysteine through the conserved F or W. Each record gives: CDR3 protein, V gene, J gene.

CDR3: CSAAKGSGYGYTF; V: TRBV29-1; J: TRBJ1-2
CDR3: CASSAGGASDYGYTF; V: TRBV28; J: TRBJ1-2
CDR3: CATRPRSPESYNEQFF; V: TRBV19; J: TRBJ2-1
CDR3: CASSFSGSSKTQYF; V: TRBV28; J: TRBJ2-5
CDR3: CASSTDRGIQYF; V: TRBV7-2; J: TRBJ2-4
CDR3: CATSNRNRGDEKLFF; V: TRBV15; J: TRBJ1-4
CDR3: CASRPPRTGVGNQPQHF; V: TRBV28; J: TRBJ1-5
CDR3: CASSLGISEKLFF; V: TRBV5-1; J: TRBJ1-4
CDR3: CASSLSQGGDTEAFF; V: TRBV7-2; J: TRBJ1-1
CDR3: CATSFLDTQYF; V: TRBV15; J: TRBJ2-3